Listed below are T cell receptor beta chains from one sample, sequenced in a study of T cell responses to AZD1222 COVID-19 vaccine. Repertoires were generated with immunoSEQ multiplex PCR, while TCRdb's copy carries only in-frame clones and drops some. The data hold roughly 100,000 clones, with roughly 87% observed a single time. The specimen comprised peripheral blood, sampled on day 0 of AZD1222 vaccination. The receptors originated from an adult in good health. Each CDR3 is given with its conserved first and last residue. D genes are given only for firm matches. Clone size, where shown, is once, few, many, or a class for clones that have expanded.

-	15	TRBV7-8	-	TRBJ2-1	CASSPPAVAYNEQFF	TGTGCCAGCAGCCCCCCTGCTGTCGCCTACAATGAGCAGTTCTTC
-	14	TRBV15	-	TRBJ2-7	CATAGQLSSYEQYF	TGTGCCACCGCGGGACAGCTGAGTTCCTACGAGCAGTACTTC
-	12	TRBV10-2	-	TRBJ2-2	CASSEAYGELFF	TGCGCCAGCAGTGAAGCCTACGGGGAGCTGTTTTTT
TRBD1	18	TRBV28	-	TRBJ1-6	CASSVGGTILGQGSPLHF	TGTGCCAGCAGTGTCGGGGGGACTATTTTGGGACAGGGGTCACCCCTCCACTTT
-	13	TRBV7-2	-	TRBJ2-7	CATASAGSYEQYF	TGTGCCACCGCGTCAGCAGGCTCCTACGAGCAGTACTTC
-	16	TRBV7-2	-	TRBJ2-4	CASSLDRASAKNIQYF	TGTGCCAGCAGCTTAGACAGGGCTTCGGCCAAAAACATTCAGTACTTC
TRBD2	17	TRBV10-3	-	TRBJ2-3	CAISGGLVAGAVDTQYF	TGTGCCATCAGTGGGGGTTTAGTAGCGGGAGCAGTAGATACGCAGTATTTT
-	13	TRBV7-9	few	TRBJ2-7	CASSTGGPYEQYF	TGTGCCAGCAGCACTGGGGGCCCCTACGAGCAGTACTTC
-	17	TRBV21-1	-	TRBJ1-5	CASSKAHRGIGNQPQHF	TGTGCCAGCAGCAAAGCACACAGGGGAATAGGCAATCAGCCCCAGCATTTT
TRBD2	15	TRBV5-6	-	TRBJ2-3	CASSLPGGPTDTQYF	TGTGCCAGCAGCTTGCCGGGAGGGCCTACAGATACGCAGTATTTT